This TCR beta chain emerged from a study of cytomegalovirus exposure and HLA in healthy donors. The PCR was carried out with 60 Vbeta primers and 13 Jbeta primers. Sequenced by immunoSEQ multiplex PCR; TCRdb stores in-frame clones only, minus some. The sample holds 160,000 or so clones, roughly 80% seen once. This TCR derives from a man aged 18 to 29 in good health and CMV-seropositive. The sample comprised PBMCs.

The CDR3 DNA is TGTGCCAGCAGTTCAGGGGAAGCGGGAGTGACAGATACGCAGTATTTT. It is translated as CASSSGEAGVTDTQYF. J is TRBJ2-3 and V is TRBV6-5; TRBD2 agrees at 8 bases. This CDR3 comprises 16 residues. Germline CDR1 and CDR2: MNHEY and SVGAGI. V was clipped by 4 bases and J by 3 bases; unmatched bases: 9.